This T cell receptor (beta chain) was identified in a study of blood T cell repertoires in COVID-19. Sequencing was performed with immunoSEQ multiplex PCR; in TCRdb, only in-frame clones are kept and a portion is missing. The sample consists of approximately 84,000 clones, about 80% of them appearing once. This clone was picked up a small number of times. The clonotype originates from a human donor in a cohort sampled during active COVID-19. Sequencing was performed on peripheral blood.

Written as DNA, the CDR3 is TGTGCCAGCAGCCCGGGTCGAGAGACCCAGTACTTC. This sequence encodes CASSPGRETQYF. The chain links TRBV7-2 to TRBJ2-5; no firm D call. The germline V gene encodes CDR1 SGHTA and CDR2 FQGNSA. The CDR3 extends over 12 amino acids. V was clipped by 5 bases and J by 4 bases, with 8 bases between them.